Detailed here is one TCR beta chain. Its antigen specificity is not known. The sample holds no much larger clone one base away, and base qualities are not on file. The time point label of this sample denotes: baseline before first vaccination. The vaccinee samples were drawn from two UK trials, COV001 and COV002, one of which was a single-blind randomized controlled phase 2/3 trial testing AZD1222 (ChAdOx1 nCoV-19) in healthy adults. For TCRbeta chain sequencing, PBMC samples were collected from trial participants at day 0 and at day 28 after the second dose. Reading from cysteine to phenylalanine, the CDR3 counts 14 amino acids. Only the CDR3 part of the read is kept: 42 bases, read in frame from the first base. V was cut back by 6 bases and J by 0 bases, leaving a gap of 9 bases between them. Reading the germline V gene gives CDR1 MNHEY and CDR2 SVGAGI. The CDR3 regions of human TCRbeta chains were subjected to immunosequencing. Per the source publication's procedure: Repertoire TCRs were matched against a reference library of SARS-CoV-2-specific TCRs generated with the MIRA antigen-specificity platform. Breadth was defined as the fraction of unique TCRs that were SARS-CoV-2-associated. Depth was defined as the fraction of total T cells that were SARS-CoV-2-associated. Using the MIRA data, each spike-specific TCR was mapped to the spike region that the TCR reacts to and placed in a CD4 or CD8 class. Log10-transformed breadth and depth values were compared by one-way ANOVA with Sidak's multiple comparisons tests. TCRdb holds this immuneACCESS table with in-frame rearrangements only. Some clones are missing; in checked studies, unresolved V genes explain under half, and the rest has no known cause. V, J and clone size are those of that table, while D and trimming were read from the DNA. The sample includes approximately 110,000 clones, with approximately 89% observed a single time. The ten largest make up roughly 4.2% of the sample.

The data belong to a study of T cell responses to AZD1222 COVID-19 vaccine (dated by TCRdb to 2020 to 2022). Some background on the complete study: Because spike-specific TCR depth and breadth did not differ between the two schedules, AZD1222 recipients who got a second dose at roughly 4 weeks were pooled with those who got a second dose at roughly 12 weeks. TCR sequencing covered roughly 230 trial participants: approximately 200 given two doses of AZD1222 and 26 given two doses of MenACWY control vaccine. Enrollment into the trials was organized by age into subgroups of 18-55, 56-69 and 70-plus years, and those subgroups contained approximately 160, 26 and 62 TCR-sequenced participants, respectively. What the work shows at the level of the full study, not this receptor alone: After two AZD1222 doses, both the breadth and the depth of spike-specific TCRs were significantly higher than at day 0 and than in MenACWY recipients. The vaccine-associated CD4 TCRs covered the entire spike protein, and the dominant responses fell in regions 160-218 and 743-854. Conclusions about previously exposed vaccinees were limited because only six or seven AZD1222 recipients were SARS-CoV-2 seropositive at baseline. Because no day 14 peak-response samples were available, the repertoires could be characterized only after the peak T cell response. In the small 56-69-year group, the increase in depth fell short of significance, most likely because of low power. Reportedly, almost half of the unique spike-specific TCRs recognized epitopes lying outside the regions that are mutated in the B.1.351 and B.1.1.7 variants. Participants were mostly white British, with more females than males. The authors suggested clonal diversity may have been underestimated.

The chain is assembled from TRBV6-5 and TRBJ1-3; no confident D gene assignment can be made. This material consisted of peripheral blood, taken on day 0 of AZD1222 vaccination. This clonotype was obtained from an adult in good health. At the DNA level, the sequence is TGTGCCAGCAGCTCAACCGCCTCTGGAAACACCATATATTTT. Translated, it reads CASSSTASGNTIYF.